Included here is one T cell receptor beta chain sequence, with context. Its antigen is still unknown. This sample stems from a study of Ad26.COV2.S vaccination and SARS-CoV-2 variants. Turning to the study itself: Dosing was one shot or two shots 56 days apart. Overall study findings and caveats: Considerable breadth of spike-specific CD8+ and CD4+ T cell responses has reportedly been documented following vaccination.

Germline assignment: CDR1 ENHRY and CDR2 SYGVKD. V lost 6 bases and J 1 base, leaving 12 bases between the germline ends. The CDR3 is 14 residues long. Libraries were prepared by immunoSEQ multiplex PCR; TCRdb keeps only in-frame clonotypes and omits some of them. The data contain roughly 240,000 clones, approximately 90% of them singletons. Noted treatment: 19 received Ad26.COV2.S at low or high dose, single or two shots; several received placebo; per-sample allocation not given. Each sample was drawn 63 days after the first injection (of vaccine or placebo). At a Boston site, the person donating was an adult of 18-55 years. Expression of Wuhan-strain SARS-CoV-2 spike came from the Ad26 vector that formed the vaccine.

The sample was peripheral blood, taken in a trial of Ad26.COV2.S vaccine versus placebo. The clonotype was recovered from a person between 18 and 59 years old who received the Ad26.COV2.S COVID-19 vaccine or a placebo. The J gene is TRBJ1-1, the V gene TRBV10-3; D is ambiguous. In DNA form, the CDR3 reads TGTGCCATCAGGCGGGCACTTGAGAACACTGAAGCTTTCTTT. It encodes CAIRRALENTEAFF.